These 32 T cell receptor beta chains were sequenced from one sample in a study of Ad26.COV2.S vaccination and SARS-CoV-2 variants. Measured with immunoSEQ multiplex PCR; TCRdb has only the in-frame clones, and not every one. The sample records roughly 320,000 clones, 80% to 90% being singletons. The treatment denotes: roughly 20 received Ad26.COV2.S at low or high dose, single or two shots; 5 received placebo; per-sample allocation not given. Samples came from day 63 after the first vaccine or placebo injection. The specimen comprised peripheral blood, sampled in a trial of Ad26.COV2.S vaccine versus placebo. Every receptor here comes from a person aged 18-60 years who received the Ad26.COV2.S COVID-19 vaccine or a placebo.

The V and J genes are TRBV12-3 or TRBV12-4 and TRBJ1-5; maybe TRBD1 (6 bases). The CDR3 runs 12 residues. Trimming stripped 5 bases from V and 7 bases from J, with 9 bases between. The CDR3 DNA is TGTGCCAGCAGTAAGGGGGAGCAGCCCCAGCATTTT. The encoded protein is CASSKGEQPQHF.

The rearrangement uses TRBV9 and TRBJ1-5; no clear D gene. This CDR3 is built from 15 residues. Germline V lookup: CDR1 SGDLS, CDR2 YYNGEE. Trimming took 4 bases from V and 2 from J, leaving 13 bases between them. The CDR3 protein is CASSPTYSRNQPQHF. CDR3 sequence (DNA): TGTGCCAGCAGCCCCACATACTCACGCAATCAGCCCCAGCATTTT.

The CDR3 sequence is CASSYFLGGGGSPLHF. The CDR3 DNA follows: TGTGCCAGCAGTTACTTCCTCGGGGGGGGAGGGTCACCCCTCCACTTT. This chain connects TRBV6-6 to TRBJ1-6; D perhaps matches TRBD1 (5 bases). The CDR3 spans 16 residues. Germline CDR1 is MNHNY and CDR2 is SVGAGI (reference sequence). V shed 1 base and J shed 10 bases, with 17 bases lying between them.

This clone was found once. The J gene is TRBJ1-1, the V gene TRBV19, with TRBD1 matching over 7 bases. Germline V lookup: CDR1 LNHDA, CDR2 SQIVND (reference sequence). CDR3 length: 13 amino acids. Trimming took 3 bases from V and 8 from J; bases not matched to a gene: 6. CDR3 sequence: CASSIRDSYEAFF. In DNA form, the CDR3 reads TGTGCCAGTAGTATTCGGGACAGCTACGAAGCTTTCTTT.

V and J are TRBV4-3 and TRBJ1-1, with D perhaps matching TRBD1 (5 bases). Germline V gene data show CDR1 as LGHNA and CDR2 as YSLEER. The germline V and J ends were trimmed by 0 bases and 0 bases, with 14 bases remaining between them. The CDR3 totals 17 residues. CDR3 sequence (DNA): TGCGCCAGCAGCCAAGATTCAATTTTCAGGGTGAACACTGAAGCTTTCTTT. The encoded protein is CASSQDSIFRVNTEAFF.

The chain recombines TRBV5-4 with TRBJ2-2, with a weak D call TRBD2 (5 bases). The CDR3 covers 13 residues. V lost 3 bases and J lost 7, with 10 bases in between. Germline CDR1 and CDR2: SGHNT and YYREEE (reference sequence). CDR3 sequence: CASSSARDGELFF. In DNA form, the CDR3 reads TGTGCCAGCAGCTCCGCCCGGGACGGGGAGCTGTTTTTT.

This chain joins TRBV19 and TRBJ1-2, with D tentatively TRBD1 (6 bases). V was pared by 4 bases and J by 1 base, with 19 bases between. The length of the CDR3 is 17 residues. The germline CDR1 and CDR2 sequences are LNHDA and SQIVND (reference sequence). The CDR3 nucleotides are TGTGCCAGTAGTACCCACAGGGCGCAGAAGAATAACTATGGCTACACCTTC. Encoded protein: CASSTHRAQKNNYGYTF.

The CDR3 DNA reads TGTGCCAGCAGCGTATTGGGAGCACCGGAAGTTGAAAAACTGTTTTTT. Translation: CASSVLGAPEVEKLFF. V gene TRBV9 combines with J gene TRBJ1-4, with D unclear. The CDR3 contains 16 residues. V was pared by 1 base and J by 7 bases, with 17 bases between. CDR1 and CDR2 from the germline V gene are SGDLS and YYNGEE.

The chain joins TRBV19 to TRBJ2-5; 13 bases match TRBD2. Per the germline V gene, CDR1 is LNHDA and CDR2 is SQIVND (reference sequence). The CDR3 runs to 14 residues. The trim removed 6 bases at V and 4 bases at J, leaving 2 bases unmatched. The CDR3 is CASRTSGGTETQYF. CDR3 DNA: TGTGCCAGTAGGACTAGCGGGGGGACAGAGACCCAGTACTTC.

Details on this clone: Additional DNA sequences in this sample encode the identical CDR3. V usage is TRBV5-1 and J usage is TRBJ1-1; 9 positions match TRBD1. Trimming took 3 bases from V and 4 from J; bases not matched to a gene: 4. The germline V gene has CDR1 SGHRS and CDR2 YFSETQ. This CDR3 is 14 amino acids long. The CDR3 spells CASSSQGALTEAFF. The CDR3 nucleotides are TGCGCCAGCAGCTCACAGGGGGCTCTCACTGAAGCTTTCTTT.

The J gene is TRBJ1-4, the V gene TRBV7-9, with D unresolved. Trimming pared 3 bases from V and 6 bases from J, leaving 11 bases between. The CDR3 has 14 amino acids. Germline CDR1 reads SEHNR; CDR2 reads FQNEAQ (reference sequence). CDR3 sequence: CASSLRAPDEKLFF. Here the CDR3 DNA reads TGTGCCAGCAGCTTGAGGGCGCCGGATGAAAAACTGTTTTTT.

This rearrangement joins TRBV2 to TRBJ1-6; D is unresolved. Trimming cost V 5 bases and J 5 bases, with 7 bases left between them. CDR1 is SNHLY and CDR2 is FYNNEI in the germline V gene. This CDR3 has 13 amino acids. CDR3 region: CASSRSNNSPLHF. CDR3 DNA: TGTGCCAGCAGTAGGAGTAATAATTCACCCCTCCACTTT.

The J gene is TRBJ1-1, the V gene TRBV7-9, with 9 bases matching TRBD1. V lost 6 bases and J lost 0; bases outside the gene matches: 5. CDR1 and CDR2 from the germline V gene are SEHNR and FQNEAQ (reference sequence). The CDR3 length is 15 residues. DNA for the CDR3: TGTGCCAGCAGTTATACAGGGGGCATGAACACTGAAGCTTTCTTT. It translates to CASSYTGGMNTEAFF.

This clone was seen once. CDR3 nucleotide sequence: TGTGCCAGTTGTGGACAGACCACAGATACGCAGTATTTT. It yields the protein CASCGQTTDTQYF. The rearrangement links TRBV19 to TRBJ2-3, with D maybe TRBD1 (6 bases). Deletions cut 8 bases from V and 2 bases from J, with 11 bases between. The CDR3 consists of 13 residues. CDR1 and CDR2 (germline): LNHDA, SQIVND (reference sequence).

This clone came up many times. The chain combines TRBV5-4 with TRBJ2-1, with D unresolved. CDR3 length equals 14 residues. The V end was cut by 4 bases, the J end by 3 bases, with 11 bases between. The germline gives CDR1 SGHNT, CDR2 YYREEE (reference sequence). CDR3 amino acids: CASSPLEDYNEQFF. Written as DNA, the CDR3 is TGTGCCAGCAGCCCCCTCGAGGACTACAATGAGCAGTTCTTC.

Worth noting for this clone: Compared with germline, one end of the junction differs, possibly owing to a read error. This sequence joins TRBV7-3 and TRBJ1-6; D gene unclear. Germline loops: CDR1 SGHTA, CDR2 FQGTGA. CDR3 size: 15 residues. CDR3 nucleotide sequence: TGTGCCAGCAGCGTAACGGGAACAGATAATTCACCCCTCCACTTT. Its translation: CASSVTGTDNSPLHF.

This chain uses TRBV5-4 with TRBJ1-1; no reliable D call. Between the trimmed V and J ends, which lost 2 bases and 0 bases, there was a span of 8 bases. Germline CDR1 is SGHNT and CDR2 is YYREEE (reference sequence). This CDR3 spans 14 amino acids. DNA for the CDR3: TGTGCCAGCAGCTTTCAGAACTTGAACACTGAAGCTTTCTTT. Amino acid sequence: CASSFQNLNTEAFF.

The chain has TRBV5-6 and TRBJ2-1; D ambiguous. V was shortened by 2 bases and J by 4 bases, with 10 bases between the two germline ends. The CDR3 length is 14 residues. Germline CDR1 and CDR2: SGHDT and YYEEEE. The CDR3 bases are TGTGCCAGCAGCTTCAAGGATCCGTACAATGAGCAGTTCTTC. It translates to CASSFKDPYNEQFF.

This rearrangement joins TRBV30 to TRBJ1-6, with D perhaps TRBD1 (5 bases). The CDR3 covers 11 residues. V lost 3 bases and J lost 8, with 5 bases in between. Per the germline V gene, CDR1 is GTSNPN and CDR2 is SVGIG (reference sequence). The CDR3 sequence is CAWSRDSPLHF. The CDR3 coding sequence is TGTGCCTGGAGCAGGGATTCACCCCTCCACTTT.

The V and J genes are TRBV3-1 (or the pseudogene TRBV3-2) and TRBJ1-5; possibly TRBD1 for D (6 bases). This CDR3 has 15 amino acids. Trimming shortened V by 4 bases and J by 1 base, and 11 bases separated the two germline ends. Germline CDR1 reads LGHDT; CDR2 reads YNNKEL (reference sequence). In nucleotides, the CDR3 is TGTGCCAGCAGCCTAGGAACAGGGAGCAATCAGCCCCAGCATTTT. It specifies CASSLGTGSNQPQHF.

With regard to this clone: This sample also contains other DNA sequences that code for the same CDR3. The chain employs TRBV7-9 and TRBJ1-2; no reliable D call. Germline assignment: CDR1 SEHNR and CDR2 FQNEAQ (reference sequence). The CDR3 length is 13 residues. Trimming cost V 1 base and J 4 bases, with 7 bases left between them. The CDR3 loop reads CASSLDQGYGYTF. As DNA, the CDR3 is TGTGCCAGCAGCTTAGATCAAGGCTATGGCTACACCTTC.

The chain employs TRBV29-1 and TRBJ1-4, with 11 bases matching TRBD1. CDR1 and CDR2 from the germline V gene are SQVTM and ANQGSEA. The CDR3 has 12 amino acids. V lost 7 bases and J lost 8; bases outside the gene matches: 3. The DNA of the CDR3 is TGCAGCGGGGGGACAGGGGGAGAAAAACTGTTTTTT. Its translation is CSGGTGGEKLFF.

The table lists this clone with a few counts. The chain recombines TRBV11-3 with TRBJ2-5; 7 nucleotides match TRBD1. Unmatched junction bases numbered 7, after V lost 5 bases and J lost 4 bases. This CDR3 region has 14 residues. Germline CDR1 is SGHNT and CDR2 is YENEEA. The CDR3 spells CASSLKRDRETQYF. The CDR3, as DNA: TGTGCCAGCAGCCTTAAAAGGGACAGAGAGACCCAGTACTTC.

Regarding this clone: Distinct nucleotide sequences in the sample also encode this CDR3. This sequence joins TRBV5-1 and TRBJ1-1; no firm D call. This CDR3 spans 13 amino acids. The V and J ends lost 1 base and 2 bases respectively, with 6 bases between them. From germline, CDR1 is SGHRS and CDR2 YFSETQ. CDR3 sequence: CASSLSVNTEAFF. CDR3 nucleotides: TGCGCCAGCAGCTTGTCTGTCAACACTGAAGCTTTCTTT.

The gene calls are TRBV30 and TRBJ1-2; no clear D. CDR3 length: 14 residues. CDR1 is GTSNPN and CDR2 is SVGIG in the germline V gene (reference sequence). Trimming stripped 2 bases from V and 2 bases from J, with 12 bases between. CDR3 loop: CAWSTGPPNYGYTF. CDR3 nucleotides: TGTGCCTGGAGTACCGGTCCACCCAACTATGGCTACACCTTC.

CDR3 residues: CASSETNTEAFF. The CDR3 coding sequence is TGTGCCAGCAGTGAAACAAACACTGAAGCTTTCTTT. The chain links TRBV25-1 to TRBJ1-1, with D uncertain. The germline V gene encodes CDR1 MGHDK and CDR2 SYGVNS. The CDR3 has 12 amino acids. With 2 bases removed from V and 2 bases from J, the gap between germline ends came to 3 bases. Full variable domain (remainder filled in from reference TRBV25-1 and TRBJ1-1): EADIYQTPRYLVIGTGKKITLECSQTMGHDKMYWYQQDPGMELHLIHYSYGVNSTEKGDLSSESTVSRIRTEHFPLTLESARPSHTSQYLCASSETNTEAFFGQGTRLTVV.

V and J are TRBV27 and TRBJ1-4, with TRBD1 matching over 9 bases. The ends lost 4 bases at V and 5 bases at J; junction bases unmatched: 2. This CDR3 has 14 residues. Germline V CDR1 and CDR2: MNHEY, SMNVEV (reference sequence). CDR3 DNA sequence: TGTGCCAGCAGTTCGACAGGGGGGAATGAAAAACTGTTTTTT. Translating gives CASSSTGGNEKLFF. The variable domain in full, with the rest retrieved from reference TRBV27 and TRBJ1-4, is EAQVTQNPRYLITVTGKKLTVTCSQNMNHEYMSWYRQDPGLGLRQIYYSMNVEVTDKGDVPEGYKVSRKEKRNFPLILESPSPNQTSLYFCASSSTGGNEKLFFGSGTQLSVL.

DNA of the CDR3: TGCGCCAGCAGCCAAGGATCAGGGAATTCACCCCTCCACTTT. It yields the protein CASSQGSGNSPLHF. The rearrangement joins TRBV4-3 to TRBJ1-6; possible D gene TRBD1, 5 bases. The CDR3 consists of 14 residues. V lost 1 base to trimming and J lost 7 bases, with 8 bases between them. Germline V gives CDR1 LGHNA, CDR2 YSLEER.

In its sample, this clone was seen once. The gene calls are TRBV7-6 and TRBJ2-5; possibly TRBD2 for D (6 bases). The CDR3 is made up of 12 amino acids. CDR1 is SGHVS and CDR2 is FNYEAQ in the germline V gene. With 5 bases removed from V and 7 bases from J, the gap between germline ends came to 11 bases. CDR3 DNA sequence: TGTGCCAGCAGCCTAGATAGCGGGACCCAGTACTTC. It specifies CASSLDSGTQYF.

V is TRBV2 and J is TRBJ1-5; D not resolved. Germline loops: CDR1 SNHLY, CDR2 FYNNEI. The V and J ends lost 7 bases and 1 base respectively, with 8 bases between them. This CDR3 has 13 residues. The CDR3 is CASIERSNQPQHF. CDR3 DNA sequence: TGTGCCAGCATAGAGAGAAGCAATCAGCCCCAGCATTTT.

This clone was detected only once. The CDR3 DNA follows: TGTGCCAGCAGTTCCCCCCGGGGGGGGAACTATGGCTACACCTTC. Protein: CASSSPRGGNYGYTF. The rearrangement uses TRBV27 and TRBJ1-2, with D possibly being TRBD1 (5 bases). The V gene lost 4 bases and the J gene lost 2 bases, with 14 bases spanning the gap. Looked up from germline, CDR1 is MNHEY and CDR2 is SMNVEV (reference sequence). CDR3 length: 15 amino acids.

V usage is TRBV19 and J usage is TRBJ2-5; D gene ambiguous. Looked up from germline, CDR1 is LNHDA and CDR2 is SQIVND (reference sequence). Trimming removed 1 base at V and 4 bases at J, with 7 bases between. The CDR3 length is 13 residues. The CDR3 loop is CASSIAGSETQYF. CDR3 nucleotides: TGTGCCAGTAGTATAGCTGGTTCAGAGACCCAGTACTTC.